Listed below are T cell receptor beta chains from one sample, sequenced in a study of T cell repertoires in ileal Crohn's disease. Some clones are missing from TCRdb's copy, which holds only in-frame ones; the method was immunoSEQ multiplex PCR. The sample lists about 60,000 clones; 85% to 90% were seen once. Input material: ileal tissue. These receptors originate from an adult with Crohn's disease. Each CDR3 is given with its conserved first and last residue. D genes are given only for firm matches. The listing skips clone size in some rows; elsewhere it reads once, few, many or a size class.

TRBJ1-3 TRBV7-9 few . TGTGCCAGCACGGAGTTACTATATTTT CASTELLYF
TRBJ1-5 TRBV18 . . TGTGCCAGCTCACCTACAGTGAAGCGAGGGAATCAGCCCCAGCATTTT CASSPTVKRGNQPQHF
TRBJ1-5 TRBV6-5 . . TGTGCCAGCAGTTTTACAGGGATGGGCAATCAGCCCCAGCATTTT CASSFTGMGNQPQHF
TRBJ1-2 TRBV19 . TRBD1 TGTGCCAGTATTCCGGGACAGGGGATCGCTAACTATGGCTACACCTTC CASIPGQGIANYGYTF
TRBJ1-1 TRBV19 . TRBD1 TGTGCCAGTAGTGCCGGGACAGGGAACACTGAAGCTTTCTTT CASSAGTGNTEAFF
TRBJ2-7 TRBV5-8 . TRBD1 TGTGCCAGCAGCCCCCGGGACAGGGACTACGAGCAGTACTTC CASSPRDRDYEQYF
TRBJ2-3 TRBV9 once . TGTGCCAGCAGCGTAGTTGGACTATCCACAGATACGCAGTATTTT CASSVVGLSTDTQYF
TRBJ2-1 TRBV7-6 . TRBD2 TGTGCCAGCAGCTTAGCGGTTTTTATCGGGAGGGCCCCCAATGAGCAGTTCTTC CASSLAVFIGRAPNEQFF
TRBJ1-2 TRBV5-4 . TRBD1 TGTGCCAGCAGCTTGGGACAGGGTAATTATGGCTACACCTTC CASSLGQGNYGYTF
TRBJ1-5 TRBV6-5 . . TGTGCCAGCAGTTACCGCGGACACAACAATCAGCCCCAGCATTTT CASSYRGHNNQPQHF
TRBJ2-7 TRBV5-1 . TRBD2 TGCGCCAGCAGTGAGACTAGCGGGACCTACGAGCAGTACTTC CASSETSGTYEQYF
TRBJ1-6 TRBV4-1 . . TGCGCCAGCAGCCAGCGAGTCGAGGGCCTTATCGGTTCACCCCTCCACTTT CASSQRVEGLIGSPLHF
TRBJ1-2 TRBV4-2 few . TGTGCCAGCAGCCAAGGGACAGTGGATTATGGCTACACCTTC CASSQGTVDYGYTF
TRBJ1-4 TRBV7-9 . TRBD1 TGTGCCAGCAGCCCCCGGACAGGGGGTGAAAAACTGTTTTTT CASSPRTGGEKLFF
TRBJ1-1 TRBV5-5 . . TGTGCCAGCAGCTTTTCAGGGATGAACACTGAAGCTTTCTTT CASSFSGMNTEAFF
TRBJ1-2 TRBV7-2 once . TGTGCCAGCAGCTTGTCAGCTAACTATGGCTACACCTTC CASSLSANYGYTF
TRBJ2-7 TRBV19 . TRBD2 TGTGCCAGTAGTATTCGAGCGGGGAAAAGGATATCCTACGAGCAGTACTTC CASSIRAGKRISYEQYF
TRBJ1-1 TRBV28 few . TGTGCCACCATAGTGAACACTGAAGCTTTCTTT CATIVNTEAFF
TRBJ1-2 TRBV5-4 . TRBD1 TGTGCCAGCAGTTTGAGGACAGGGGCACGGTTTGGGTATGGCTACACCTTC CASSLRTGARFGYGYTF
TRBJ2-7 TRBV7-9 . TRBD1 TGTGCCAGCAGCACAGCCAGCCCCCGGGACAGAATGTTCTACGAGCAGTACTTC CASSTASPRDRMFYEQYF
TRBJ1-1 TRBV6-4 . TRBD1 TGTGCCAGCAGGCCGACAGGGGCCCTGAACACTGAAGCTTTCTTT CASRPTGALNTEAFF
TRBJ1-6 TRBV5-8 . . TGTGCCAGCAGCTTGTTGCGCAGGAATAATTCACCCCTCCACTTT CASSLLRRNNSPLHF
TRBJ2-7 TRBV2 once . TGTGCCAGCAGTGAGCGCCCGGACTTCGGCGAGCAGTACTTC CASSERPDFGEQYF
TRBJ1-3 TRBV7-6 once . TGTGCCAGCAGCAAACAGAGCCGGACTGGAAACACCATATATTTT CASSKQSRTGNTIYF
TRBJ1-1 TRBV15 . . TGTGCCACCAGGGGGCGGAACACTGAAGCTTTCTTT CATRGRNTEAFF
TRBJ2-5 TRBV29-1 . . TGCAGCGTTAGAGGGGGGGCGGGAGAGACCCAGTACTTC CSVRGGAGETQYF
TRBJ1-5 TRBV4-1 . . TGCGCCAGCAGCCAAGATCGTCTGGGCAATTCTCAGCCCCAGCATTTT CASSQDRLGNSQPQHF
TRBJ1-3 TRBV4-1 . . TGCGCCAGCAGCCATACAGATAGCTCTGGAAACACCATATATTTT CASSHTDSSGNTIYF